This entry features one T cell receptor (beta chain) sequence. Between the trimmed V and J ends, which lost 1 base and 2 bases, there was a span of 9 bases. CDR1 is SGDLS and CDR2 is YYNGEE in the germline V gene. This CDR3 contains 15 residues. This table comes from immunoSEQ multiplex PCR, and its TCRdb copy is limited to in-frame clones, with some not included. The sample has 100,000 or so clones, approximately 94% seen once. The record originates from a study of T cell changes during pregnancy in multiple sclerosis. The source material was peripheral blood, sampled in the second trimester of pregnancy. The clonotype was recovered from a female donor with multiple sclerosis, enrolled in a pregnancy study. The chain links TRBV9 to TRBJ2-2; possibly TRBD1 for D (6 bases). CDR3 sequence (DNA): TGTGCCAGCAGCGTAAGGACAGAAAACACCGGGGAGCTGTTTTTT. As protein: CASSVRTENTGELFF.